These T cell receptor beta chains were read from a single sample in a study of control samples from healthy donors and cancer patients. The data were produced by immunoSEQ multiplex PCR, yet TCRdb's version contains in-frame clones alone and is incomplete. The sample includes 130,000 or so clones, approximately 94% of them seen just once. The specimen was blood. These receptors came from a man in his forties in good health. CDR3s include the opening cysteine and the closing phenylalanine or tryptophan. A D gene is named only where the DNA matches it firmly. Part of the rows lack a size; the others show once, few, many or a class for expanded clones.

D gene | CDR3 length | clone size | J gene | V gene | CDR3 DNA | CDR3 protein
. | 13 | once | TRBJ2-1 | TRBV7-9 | TGTGCCAGCAGGATCGCCGGGACGGATGAGCAGTTCTTC | CASRIAGTDEQFF
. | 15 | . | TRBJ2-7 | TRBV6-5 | TGTGCCAGCAGTCAAACTACAGGAGCTACCTACGAGCAGTACTTC | CASSQTTGATYEQYF
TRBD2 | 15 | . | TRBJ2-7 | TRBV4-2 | TGTGCCAGCAGCCATTCATTCTCTAGCGGGGTCGAGCAGTACTTC | CASSHSFSSGVEQYF
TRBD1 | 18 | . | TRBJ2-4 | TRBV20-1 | TGCAGTGCTAGTGGGACAGGGGAGGGCATTCGAGCCAAAAACATTCAGTACTTC | CSASGTGEGIRAKNIQYF
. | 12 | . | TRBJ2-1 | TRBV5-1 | TGCGCCAGCAGCTTCTCCTACAATGAGCAGTTCTTC | CASSFSYNEQFF
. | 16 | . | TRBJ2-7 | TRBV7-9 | TGTGCCAGCAGCCCTTTGTTTCGAGACTCCCATTACGAGCAGTACTTC | CASSPLFRDSHYEQYF
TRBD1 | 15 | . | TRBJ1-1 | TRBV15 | TGTGCCACCAGCAGAAACAGGGGGCGGAACACTGAAGCTTTCTTT | CATSRNRGRNTEAFF
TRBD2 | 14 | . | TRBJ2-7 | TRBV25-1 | TGTGCCAGCAGTGAATGGGGAGGGAGATACGAGCAGTACTTC | CASSEWGGRYEQYF
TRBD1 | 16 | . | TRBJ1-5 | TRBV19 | TGTGCCAGTAGTTTTACAACAGGGGTACGCAATCAGCCCCAGCATTTT | CASSFTTGVRNQPQHF
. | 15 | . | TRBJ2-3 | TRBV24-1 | TGTGCCACCAGTGATTTGGACGGTAGCACAGATACGCAGTATTTT | CATSDLDGSTDTQYF
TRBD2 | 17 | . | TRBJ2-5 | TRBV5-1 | TGCGCCAGCAGCTTGCGGGCGGGAGGCCGACTTCAAGAGACCCAGTACTTC | CASSLRAGGRLQETQYF
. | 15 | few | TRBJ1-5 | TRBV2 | TGTGCCAGCAGTGAAGCGACGGGCTTGAAACAGCCCCAGCATTTT | CASSEATGLKQPQHF
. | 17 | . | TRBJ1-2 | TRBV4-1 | TGCGCCAGCAGCCAAGTTTTGGCGTTGCCCACAAGTAGAAGCTACACCTTC | CASSQVLALPTSRSYTF
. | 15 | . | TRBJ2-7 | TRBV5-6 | TGTGCCAGCAGCTTGAGGGGCGGAGGCTCCTACGAGCAGTACTTC | CASSLRGGGSYEQYF
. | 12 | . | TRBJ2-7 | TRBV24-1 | TGTGCCACCAGTTCCGGATGGAACGAGCAGTACTTC | CATSSGWNEQYF
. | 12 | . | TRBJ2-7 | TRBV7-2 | TGTGCCAGCAGCTTAGGGGTTTACGAGCAGTACTTC | CASSLGVYEQYF
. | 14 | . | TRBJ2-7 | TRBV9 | TGTGCCAGCAGCGTAGGGGGGGAAACCTACGAGCAGTACTTC | CASSVGGETYEQYF